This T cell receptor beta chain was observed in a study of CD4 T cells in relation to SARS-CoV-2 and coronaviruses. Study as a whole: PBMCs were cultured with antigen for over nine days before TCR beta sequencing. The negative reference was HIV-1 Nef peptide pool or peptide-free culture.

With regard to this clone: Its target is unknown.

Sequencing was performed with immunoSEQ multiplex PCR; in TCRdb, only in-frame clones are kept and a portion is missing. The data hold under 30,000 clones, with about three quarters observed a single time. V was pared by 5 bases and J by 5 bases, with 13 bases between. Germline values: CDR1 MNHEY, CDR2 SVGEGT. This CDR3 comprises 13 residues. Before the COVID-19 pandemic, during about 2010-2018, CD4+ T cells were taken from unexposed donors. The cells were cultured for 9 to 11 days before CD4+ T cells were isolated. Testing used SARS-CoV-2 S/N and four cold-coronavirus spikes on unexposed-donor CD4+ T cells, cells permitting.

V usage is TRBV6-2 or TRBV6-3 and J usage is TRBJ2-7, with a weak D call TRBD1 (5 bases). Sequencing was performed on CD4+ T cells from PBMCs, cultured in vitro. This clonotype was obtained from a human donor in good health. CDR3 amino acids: CASSPGQTNEQYF. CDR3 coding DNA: TGTGCCAGCAGTCCCGGACAAACCAACGAGCAGTACTTC.